This T cell receptor beta chain was identified in a study of T cells in tuberculosis. In germline, CDR1 is SGDLS, CDR2 YYNGEE. With V trimmed by 4 bases and J by 0 bases, 10 bases remained unmatched. The CDR3 sequence is 16 residues long. Generated by immunoSEQ multiplex PCR, the TCRdb table keeps only in-frame clones and is missing some. The repertoire holds approximately 58,000 clones, with roughly 86% as singletons. After thawing and overnight rest, PBMC were stained with GMM-loaded CD1B tetramer, viability dye and anti-CD3 for sorting. The CD1B tetramers carried C32 glucose monomycolate purified from Rhodococcus equi.

The receptor comes from an adult woman with latent tuberculosis. Sequencing used CD1b-GMM tetramer-negative cells sorted from PBMCs. The chain combines TRBV9 with TRBJ2-7, with 7 nucleotides matching TRBD2. The DNA of the CDR3 is TGTGCCAGCAGCTCCTACCCTAGCGGAAGCTCCTACGAGCAGTACTTC. Its protein product is CASSSYPSGSSYEQYF.